These 24 T cell receptor beta chains came from one sample sequenced in a study of cytomegalovirus exposure and HLA in healthy donors. The primer mix had 60 Vbeta and 13 Jbeta primers. Sequencing used immunoSEQ multiplex PCR; TCRdb keeps in-frame clones, though not all of them. The sample yields approximately 100,000 clones, more than 60% seen once. Sequencing was performed on PBMCs. These receptors originate from a man aged 50 or older in good health and CMV-seronegative.

This clone occurred a few times. The chain recombines TRBV30 with TRBJ2-1, with 7 bases fitting TRBD1. The CDR3 contains 15 residues. From germline, CDR1 is GTSNPN and CDR2 SVGIG (reference sequence). Losses at the gene ends were 3 bases for V and 14 bases for J; bases not matched to a gene: 19. CDR3 amino acids: CAWSALTGTEGREFF. CDR3 sequence (DNA): TGTGCCTGGAGCGCGCTAACCGGGACAGAAGGGCGGGAGTTCTTC.

The chain employs TRBV6-1 and TRBJ1-5; D is possibly TRBD1 (5 bases). V lost 3 bases and J 4 bases, leaving 7 bases between the germline ends. CDR1 MNHNS and CDR2 SASEGT come from the germline V gene. This CDR3 has 13 residues. CDR3 sequence (DNA): TGTGCCAGCAGTGAGGAGGGGAATCAGCCCCAGCATTTT. This gives the protein CASSEEGNQPQHF.

This chain connects TRBV5-1 to TRBJ2-1; 10 nucleotides match TRBD1. CDR3 size: 15 residues. The V gene end was trimmed by 0 bases and the J gene end by 9 bases; junction bases not matched to a gene: 6. The germline V gene encodes CDR1 SGHRS and CDR2 YFSETQ. The CDR3 loop is CASSLGIGQGVEQFF. Written as DNA, the CDR3 is TGCGCCAGCAGCTTGGGTATAGGACAGGGGGTTGAGCAGTTCTTC.

This clone was observed a few times. J is TRBJ2-7 and V is TRBV4-2, with 10 bases lining up with TRBD1. CDR3 size: 19 residues. V trimming: 0 bases; J trimming: 2 bases; junction bases outside the gene matches: 13. Per germline, CDR1 LGHNA and CDR2 YNFKEQ. The CDR3 loop reads CASSQEVPRTGGPPYEQYF. CDR3 in DNA: TGTGCCAGCAGCCAAGAGGTGCCTCGGACAGGGGGTCCCCCCTACGAGCAGTACTTC.

The chain couples TRBV19 to TRBJ1-1, with a weak D call TRBD1 (6 bases). The CDR3 is made up of 12 amino acids. The V and J ends lost 7 bases and 6 bases respectively, with 12 bases between them. The germline CDR1 and CDR2 sequences are LNHDA and SQIVND (reference sequence). As DNA, the CDR3 is TGTGCCAGTACCAGGGGTGGCTCTGAAGCTTTCTTT. This translates into CASTRGGSEAFF.

This clone appeared once. The junction and the germline gene differ at one end; a read error may be behind it. CDR3 coding DNA: TGTGCCACCAGAGAAGCCCAAGAGGCCCAGTACTTC. It specifies CATREAQEAQYF. This chain uses TRBV10-3 with TRBJ2-5; D call uncertain. The CDR3 loop spans 12 amino acids. Per germline, CDR1 ENHRY and CDR2 SYGVKD.

A note on this clone: The junction differs from germline at one of its ends, possibly a read error. This sequence joins TRBV7-9 and TRBJ2-7; tentatively, D is TRBD1 (5 bases). Per germline, CDR1 SEHNR and CDR2 FQNEAQ (reference sequence). The CDR3 sequence is 12 residues long. Here the CDR3 reads CSSSPQGYEQYF. The CDR3 DNA follows: TGTTCCAGCAGCCCTCAGGGCTACGAGCAGTACTTC. Supplemented by reference TRBV7-9 and TRBJ2-7, the full variable domain reads DTGVSQNPRHKITKRGQNVTFRCDPISEHNRLYWYRQTLGQGPEFLTYFQNEAQLEKSRLLSDRFSAERPKGSFSTLEIQRTEQGDSAMYLCSSSPQGYEQYFGPGTRLTVT.

This rearrangement joins TRBV29-1 to TRBJ1-1; weak D call: TRBD1 (6 bases). V gave up 4 bases and J gave up 3 bases, with 9 bases separating them. Germline V gene sequence: CDR1 SQVTM, CDR2 ANQGSEA. The CDR3 has 12 residues. The DNA of the CDR3 is TGCAGCGTTGTTCGACAGGACACTGAAGCTTTCTTT. Protein: CSVVRQDTEAFF.

This clone was recorded once. The chain carries TRBV11-3 and TRBJ2-3, with a tentative D call TRBD1 (6 bases). The V gene's germline CDR1 is SGHNT and CDR2 YENEEA. Trimming stripped 3 bases from V and 0 bases from J, with 10 bases between. The CDR3 sequence is 15 residues long. In DNA, the CDR3 is TGTGCCAGCAGCTTGGGACACAAAAGCACAGATACGCAGTATTTT. Translation gives CASSLGHKSTDTQYF.

The rearrangement uses TRBV5-1 and TRBJ2-3, with TRBD2 matching over 11 bases. Trimming took 4 bases from V and 5 from J; bases not matched to a gene: 6. Germline V gene lookup returns CDR1 SGHRS and CDR2 YFSETQ. CDR3 length: 15 residues. CDR3 bases: TGCGCCAGCAGCCTTAGCGGGAGGGCCGGAGATACGCAGTATTTT. Residues: CASSLSGRAGDTQYF.

In this sample, this clone turned up a few times. This rearrangement joins TRBV6-5 to TRBJ1-2; D not resolved. In germline, CDR1 is MNHEY, CDR2 SVGAGI. This CDR3 comprises 15 residues. V lost 5 bases and J 4 bases, leaving 17 bases between the germline ends. The CDR3 reads CASSISQADSYGYTF. In nucleotides, the CDR3 is TGTGCCAGCAGTATTTCCCAGGCCGATAGCTATGGCTACACCTTC.

V gene TRBV21-1 combines with J gene TRBJ1-5. TRBV21-1 is designated a pseudogene. This CDR3 is built from 14 residues. CDR3 nucleotide sequence: TGTGCCAGCAGGAGCGGGGAAGGGACGCAGCCCCAGCATTTT. Amino acids: CASRSGEGTQPQHF.

The genes are TRBV29-1 and TRBJ2-1; D might be TRBD2 (6 bases). The V and J ends lost 0 bases and 8 bases respectively, with 14 bases between them. This CDR3 contains 14 residues. The germline V gene encodes CDR1 SQVTM and CDR2 ANQGSEA. The CDR3 region is CSVEEGTPRDEQFF. In DNA form, the CDR3 reads TGCAGCGTTGAAGAGGGGACTCCCAGGGATGAGCAGTTCTTC.

The chain is built from TRBV2 and TRBJ2-3, with D tentatively TRBD2 (5 bases). V dropped 2 bases and J dropped 5 bases, with 14 bases sitting between them. The CDR3 is made up of 15 amino acids. Per germline, CDR1 SNHLY and CDR2 FYNNEI. The CDR3 here is CASSESGTGKDTQYF. The CDR3, as DNA: TGTGCCAGCAGTGAATCCGGAACGGGGAAAGATACGCAGTATTTT.

The genes are TRBV10-3 and TRBJ2-5; 9 positions match TRBD2. The J segment lost 1 base and the V segment lost 0 bases, leaving 6 bases of the junction unmatched. Germline assignment: CDR1 ENHRY and CDR2 SYGVKD. The CDR3 consists of 17 residues. CDR3 bases: TGTGCCATCAGTGAGTCGTACGCTAGCGGGGCCCAAGAGACCCAGTACTTC. Its protein product is CAISESYASGAQETQYF.

This chain links TRBV7-9 with TRBJ2-1, with D possibly being TRBD2 (6 bases). V was pared by 4 bases and J by 4 bases, with 14 bases between. Germline assignment: CDR1 SEHNR and CDR2 FQNEAQ (reference sequence). The CDR3 is 15 amino acids. DNA for the CDR3: TGTGCCAGCAGCTCTCGGAGGGAACCATACAATGAGCAGTTCTTC. Translated: CASSSRREPYNEQFF.

V usage is TRBV7-9 and J usage is TRBJ2-7, with no clear D. The V and J ends lost 1 base and 3 bases respectively, with 13 bases between them. The length of the CDR3 is 15 residues. CDR1 and CDR2 from the germline V gene are SEHNR and FQNEAQ (reference sequence). The CDR3 loop is CASSLGLGYGYEQYF. CDR3 nucleotides: TGTGCCAGCAGCTTAGGTTTGGGCTACGGCTACGAGCAGTACTTC. The full variable domain, rest sourced from reference TRBV7-9 and TRBJ2-7, is DTGVSQNPRHKITKRGQNVTFRCDPISEHNRLYWYRQTLGQGPEFLTYFQNEAQLEKSRLLSDRFSAERPKGSFSTLEIQRTEQGDSAMYLCASSLGLGYGYEQYFGPGTRLTVT.

This clone was seen more than once but under ten times. The V gene is TRBV5-6, the J gene TRBJ2-1; D is possibly TRBD2 (6 bases). This CDR3 spans 14 amino acids. CDR1 SGHDT and CDR2 YYEEEE come from the germline V gene. Trimming shortened V by 6 bases and J by 8 bases, and 18 bases separated the two germline ends. The CDR3 region is CASTLPGLRDEQFF. DNA of the CDR3: TGTGCCAGCACCCTACCGGGACTCCGGGATGAGCAGTTCTTC.

V is TRBV27 and J is TRBJ2-1; 7 bases map to TRBD2. The CDR3 is 13 residues long. Germline-derived CDR1 and CDR2 are MNHEY and SMNVEV (reference sequence). The V and J ends lost 11 bases and 6 bases, in that order; junction bases with no gene match: 10. DNA of the CDR3: TGTGCCTCCACGGGGGGAATCCGCAATGAGCAGTTCTTC. Translating gives CASTGGIRNEQFF.

The chain recombines TRBV7-9 with TRBJ1-5; D remains unclear. This CDR3 is built from 13 residues. Germline V CDR1 and CDR2: SEHNR, FQNEAQ (reference sequence). V gave up 2 bases and J gave up 9 bases, with 11 bases separating them. CDR3 region: CASSLNALMPQHF. The CDR3, as DNA: TGTGCCAGCAGCTTAAACGCCCTAATGCCCCAGCATTTT.

The chain recombines TRBV9 with TRBJ1-2, with 7 nucleotides matching TRBD1. The germline V gene encodes CDR1 SGDLS and CDR2 YYNGEE. V lost 0 bases, J lost 2 bases, and 7 bases stayed unmatched. CDR3 size: 16 residues. Here the CDR3 DNA reads TGTGCCAGCAGCGTAGCCTCTCCGACAGGGAACTATGGCTACACCTTC. Amino acid sequence: CASSVASPTGNYGYTF.

The chain carries TRBV7-9 and TRBJ2-1; D possibly corresponds to TRBD1 (6 bases). CDR1 and CDR2 from the germline V gene are SEHNR and FQNEAQ (reference sequence). Trimming pared 1 base from V and 7 bases from J, leaving 17 bases between. CDR3 length: 16 residues. CDR3 protein: CASSLVLTGSINEQFF. In nucleotides, the CDR3 is TGTGCCAGCAGCTTAGTTTTAACAGGGTCGATAAATGAGCAGTTCTTC.

The chain is built from TRBV10-1 and TRBJ2-1, with a tentative D call TRBD1 (6 bases). This CDR3 is 14 amino acids long. Germline V CDR1 and CDR2: WNHNN, SYGVQD (reference sequence). Trimming shortened V by 6 bases and J by 10 bases, and 19 bases separated the two germline ends. The CDR3 is CASRPSQGPGEQFF. Here the CDR3 DNA reads TGCGCCAGCAGGCCCAGCCAGGGGCCGGGGGAGCAGTTCTTC.

J is TRBJ2-7 and V is TRBV2, with a possible D match to TRBD1 (6 bases). Trimming cost V 7 bases and J 0 bases, with 10 bases left between them. The CDR3 runs 13 residues. The V gene's germline CDR1 is SNHLY and CDR2 FYNNEI. Written as DNA, the CDR3 is TGTGCCAGCACAGGGGACAACTCCTACGAGCAGTACTTC. It is translated as CASTGDNSYEQYF.